Each of the 2 T cell receptor beta chains below was sequenced from the same sample in a study of cytomegalovirus exposure and HLA in healthy donors. TCRdb's copy holds only in-frame clones and misses some; the assay was immunoSEQ multiplex PCR. The sample has 110,000 or so clones; more than 75% are singletons. The sequencing sample was made of PBMCs. The receptors originated from a man between 18 and 29 years old in good health and CMV-seronegative.

The gene calls are TRBV7-8 and TRBJ1-5; D is perhaps TRBD1 (5 bases). V was shortened by 8 bases and J by 4 bases, with 6 bases between the two germline ends. The CDR3 runs 11 residues. Germline CDR1 SGHVS, CDR2 FQNEAQ. The CDR3 DNA follows: TGTGCCAGCGGGGGGAATCAGCCCCAGCATTTT. Amino acid sequence: CASGGNQPQHF.

The V call is TRBV7-2, the J call TRBJ1-2, with D tentatively TRBD1 (5 bases). Per germline, CDR1 SGHTA and CDR2 FQGNSA. V lost 0 bases and J 5 bases, leaving 10 bases between the germline ends. This CDR3 spans 14 amino acids. CDR3 loop: CASSLAGKGYGYTF. DNA of the CDR3: TGTGCCAGCAGCTTAGCTGGGAAGGGGTATGGCTACACCTTC.